This T cell receptor beta chain emerged from a study of blood T cell repertoires in COVID-19. The method was immunoSEQ multiplex PCR; TCRdb's version includes in-frame clones alone and lacks a portion of them. In the table there are fewer than 200,000 clones, about nine tenths of which are singletons. Germline trimming cut 4 bases from V and 8 bases from J; bases unmatched to any gene: 8. The CDR3 has 15 residues. The germline V gene has CDR1 SGHTA and CDR2 FQGTGA. The chain has TRBV7-3 and TRBJ2-2; the match to TRBD2 covers 9 bases. This clonotype was obtained from a man between 65 and 85 years old with active or convalescent COVID-19. Material: peripheral blood. The CDR3 region has the DNA TGTGCCAGCAGCTCATCTAGCGGGGCTGGAGGGGAGCTGTTTTTT. Translation: CASSSSSGAGGELFF.